The clone carrying this TCR beta chain was recorded a few times. The study ran its PCR with 60 Vbeta and 13 Jbeta primers. Measured with immunoSEQ multiplex PCR; TCRdb has only the in-frame clones, and not every one. This table holds over 90,000 clones, 64% found once. The sample originates from a study of cytomegalovirus exposure and HLA in healthy donors. This CDR3 has 16 amino acids. After removal of 3 bases from V and 2 bases from J, the junction contained 11 bases not matched to a gene. The germline CDR1 and CDR2 sequences are SGDLS and YYNGEE. The V gene is TRBV9, the J gene TRBJ2-7, with TRBD1 matching 7 bases. Sequencing was carried out using PBMCs. This receptor was obtained from a man aged 55 to 69 in good health and CMV-seronegative. CDR3 sequence: CASSARDSLNPYEQYF. CDR3 in DNA: TGTGCCAGCAGCGCCCGGGACAGCCTAAATCCCTACGAGCAGTACTTC.